The following is a T cell receptor beta chain sequence with its context. What it binds is not known. The data derive from a study of graft-versus-host responses after intestinal transplantation. About the research overall: Induction using anti-thymocyte globulin, followed by tacrolimus and steroids for about three years, was given to all recipients.

From germline, CDR1 is MNHEY and CDR2 SMNVEV (reference sequence). The CDR3 is 14 residues long. V trimming: 8 bases; J trimming: 6 bases; junction bases outside the gene matches: 4. Sequencing was performed with immunoSEQ multiplex PCR; in TCRdb, only in-frame clones are kept and a portion is missing. The sample has under 95,000 clones; 88% are singletons. Study results and limitations: GvH clones detected in recipient marrow included some appearing first in ileum or blood. With peak circulating GvH clone levels came an association with early post-transplant HvG declines. Some patients had graft-donor T cell macrochimerism, and their allografts showed high graft-versus-host to host-versus-graft clonal ratios.

The J gene is TRBJ1-6, the V gene TRBV27; 10 bases map to TRBD1. The clonotype was recovered from a human donor who was the organ donor for an intestinal transplant. This sample comprised unstimulated CD4+ T cells sorted from spleen or lymph node cells, obtained before transplant. CDR3 loop: CASGRDRGNSPLHF. As DNA, the CDR3 is TGTGCCAGCGGCCGGGACAGGGGTAATTCACCCCTCCACTTT.